This T cell receptor (beta chain) appears in the sequencing data of a study of early T cells in non-severe SARS-CoV-2 infection. Whole-study context: Sequencing was performed on bulk RNA from unsorted whole blood, leaving chains unpaired.

Unique molecular identifier tags were affixed to discrete cDNA molecules. From the 5' RACE reads, TCRdb called clonotypes with MiXCR, one entry per CDR3 protein. The table has more than 65,000 distinct CDR3 sequences, under 15% seen once. This CDR3 has 14 residues. The V gene lost 5 bases and the J gene lost 6 bases, with 16 bases spanning the gap. The specimen comprised whole blood, sampled at baseline. The TCR sequence derives from an adult who was a healthcare worker with PCR-confirmed SARS-CoV-2 infection or an uninfected control (not recorded which). The chain uses TRBV12-3 or TRBV12-4 and TRBJ1-1; tentative D call: TRBD1 (6 bases). The CDR3 DNA follows: TGTGCCAGCAGTCGGGCGCAGGGGCTAGCTGAAGCTTTCTTT. This gives the protein CASSRAQGLAEAFF.